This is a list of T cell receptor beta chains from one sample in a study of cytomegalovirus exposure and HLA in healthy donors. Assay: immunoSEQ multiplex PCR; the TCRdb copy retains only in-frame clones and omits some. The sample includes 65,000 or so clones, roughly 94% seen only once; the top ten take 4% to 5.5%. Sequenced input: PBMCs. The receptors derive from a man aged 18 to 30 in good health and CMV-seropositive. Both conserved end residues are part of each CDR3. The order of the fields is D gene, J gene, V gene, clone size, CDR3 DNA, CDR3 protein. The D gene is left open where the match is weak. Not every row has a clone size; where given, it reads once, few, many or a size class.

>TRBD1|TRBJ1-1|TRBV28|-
TGTGCCAGCAGTTTACTTGGGACAGGAGGAGTAACTGAAGCTTTCTTT
CASSLLGTGGVTEAFF
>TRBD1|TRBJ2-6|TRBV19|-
TGTGCCAGTAGTATGGGGGACAGGGGCAGACCTGGGGCCAACGTCCTGACTTTC
CASSMGDRGRPGANVLTF
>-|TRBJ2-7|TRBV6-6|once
TGTGCCAGCAGTTCCCGGCAGGGGCGACACGAGCAGTACTTC
CASSSRQGRHEQYF
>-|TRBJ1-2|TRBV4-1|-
TGCGCCAGCAGCCAAGATCTAGAGAGACGGGATGGCTACACCTTC
CASSQDLERRDGYTF
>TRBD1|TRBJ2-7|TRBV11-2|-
TGTGCCAGCAGCTGGCCGGGACAGGGCACTCCCTACGAGCAGTACTTC
CASSWPGQGTPYEQYF
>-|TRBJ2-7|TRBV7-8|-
TGTGCCAGCAGCTTACTCCGAGATGGGAGGCAGTACTTC
CASSLLRDGRQYF
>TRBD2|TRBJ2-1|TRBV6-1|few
TGTGCCTCCTGGCGGGAGGAGGGAACCTACAATGAGCAGTTCTTC
CASWREEGTYNEQFF
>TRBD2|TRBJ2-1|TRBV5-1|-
TGCGCCAGCAGCTTGCCAGATTTGGGGGGGTCCTACAATGAGCAGTTCTTC
CASSLPDLGGSYNEQFF
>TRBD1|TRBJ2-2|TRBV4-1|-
TGCGCCAGCAGCCAAGAGAGGGGGCTTGGTCCCACCGGGGAGCTGTTTTTT
CASSQERGLGPTGELFF
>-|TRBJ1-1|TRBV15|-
TGTGCCACCAGCAGAGAAGGGGGAGGGAGAGCTTTCTTT
CATSREGGGRAFF
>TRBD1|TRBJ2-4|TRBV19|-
TGTGCCAGTAGACTATCGGACAGGGGGCAGGACATTCAGTACTTC
CASRLSDRGQDIQYF
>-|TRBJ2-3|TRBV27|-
TGTGCCAGCACCCCTGGAGGTGGCACAGATACGCAGTATTTT
CASTPGGGTDTQYF
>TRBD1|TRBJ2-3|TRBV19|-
TGTGCCAGTACTATGGGACAGCCATCCACAGATACGCAGTATTTT
CASTMGQPSTDTQYF
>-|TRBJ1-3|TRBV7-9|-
TGTGCCAGCAGTCCCCCGGGCGGGACCGGAAACACCATATATTTT
CASSPPGGTGNTIYF
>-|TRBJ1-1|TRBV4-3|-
TGCGCCAGCAGCCAAGATAATGCAGGGAACACTGAAGCTTTCTTT
CASSQDNAGNTEAFF
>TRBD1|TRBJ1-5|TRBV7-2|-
TGTGCCAGCAGCTTAGCGCGGGACAGCCTTGTCTTT
CASSLARDSLVF
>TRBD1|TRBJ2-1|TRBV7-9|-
TGTGCCAGCAGCCTAACCGGGACAGGGGTTGGGAATGAGCAGTTCTTC
CASSLTGTGVGNEQFF
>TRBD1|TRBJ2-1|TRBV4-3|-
TGCGCCAGCAGTCAAGACAGGGTTCCCTACAATGAGCAGTTCTTC
CASSQDRVPYNEQFF
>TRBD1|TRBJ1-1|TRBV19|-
TGTGCCAGTAGTAGACAGGGAATCACTGAAGCTTTCTTT
CASSRQGITEAFF
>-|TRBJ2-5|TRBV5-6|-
TGTGCCAGCACTCCGCTAGGGGGGGGAGAGACCCAGTACTTC
CASTPLGGGETQYF
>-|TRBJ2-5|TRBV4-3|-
TGCGCCAGCAGCCAAGTTTCGGGAGTGGGGGAGACCCAGTACTTC
CASSQVSGVGETQYF
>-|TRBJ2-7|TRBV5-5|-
TGTGCCAGCAGCTTGGCCTACGGGGAGCAGTACTTC
CASSLAYGEQYF
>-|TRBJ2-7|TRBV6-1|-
TGTGCCAGCAGTGACTATGGACAGCGAAACTCCTACGAGCAGTACTTC
CASSDYGQRNSYEQYF
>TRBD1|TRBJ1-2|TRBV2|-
TGTGCCAGCAGTGCAGGACAGGGGTTCGGCTACACCTTC
CASSAGQGFGYTF
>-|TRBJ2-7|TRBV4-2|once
TGTGCCAGCAGCCAAGTATTGGTACTAGCTCTCTACGAGCAGTACTTC
CASSQVLVLALYEQYF
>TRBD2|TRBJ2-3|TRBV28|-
TGTGCCAGCAGTGGACTAGCGAGCACAGATACGCAGTATTTT
CASSGLASTDTQYF
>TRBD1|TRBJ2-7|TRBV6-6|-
TGTGCCAGCAGTTCCCGGACAGGGGGCCATGGCGAGCAGTACTTC
CASSSRTGGHGEQYF
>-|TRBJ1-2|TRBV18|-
TGTGCCAGCTCGCCCGGTTGGGGAGAGTTAGCTAACTATGGCTACACCTTC
CASSPGWGELANYGYTF
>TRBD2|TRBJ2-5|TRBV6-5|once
TGTGCCAGCAGTTACTCTCCACGCGGGAGGGGAGAGACCCAGTACTTC
CASSYSPRGRGETQYF
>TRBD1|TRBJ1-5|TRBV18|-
TGTGCCAGCTCTTCAGGGGGCGCGAGGTCCCAGCATTTT
CASSSGGARSQHF
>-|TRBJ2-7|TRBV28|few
TGTGCCAGGAGCGTCTCCTACGAGCAGTACTTC
CARSVSYEQYF
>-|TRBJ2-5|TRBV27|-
TGTGCCAGCAGTTTAATAGGGGAAAGCCAAGAGACCCAGTACTTC
CASSLIGESQETQYF
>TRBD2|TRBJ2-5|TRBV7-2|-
TGTGCCAGCAGCTTAGTAGGGACTAGTAATCCAGAGACCCAGTACTTC
CASSLVGTSNPETQYF
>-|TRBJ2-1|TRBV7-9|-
TGTGCCAGCAGCGATCCGGGGACTAATGAGCAGTTCTTC
CASSDPGTNEQFF